The rows below give T cell receptor beta chains drawn from one sample of a study of blood T cell repertoires in COVID-19. The table came from immunoSEQ multiplex PCR; TCRdb's copy has only in-frame clones and leaves some out. The sample consists of about 280,000 clones, 80% to 85% of them appearing once. Sequenced input: PBMCs or T cells enriched from blood (not recorded which). The receptors originated from a man in his forties who had been exposed to COVID-19. Both conserved end residues are part of each CDR3. The D gene is left open where the match is weak. Rows may omit the clone size; those that give it use once, few, many or a size class.

clone_size: .
v_call: TRBV5-4
d_call: .
j_call: TRBJ1-5
cdr3_nt: TGTGCCAGCAGCTGGGAAGACCGGGTAGACAGGTCGGCGAGCAATCAGCCCCAGCATTTT
cdr3_aa: CASSWEDRVDRSASNQPQHF

clone_size: .
v_call: TRBV5-4
d_call: TRBD2
j_call: TRBJ2-6
cdr3_nt: TGTGCCAGCAGCCCCCCCAGCGGGGTCTTCTCTGGGGCCAACGTCCTGACTTTC
cdr3_aa: CASSPPSGVFSGANVLTF

clone_size: .
v_call: TRBV2
d_call: TRBD2
j_call: TRBJ2-7
cdr3_nt: TGTGCCAGCCTTAGCGGGAGTAGACGCTACGAGCAGTACTTC
cdr3_aa: CASLSGSRRYEQYF

clone_size: .
v_call: TRBV4-1
d_call: TRBD2
j_call: TRBJ2-1
cdr3_nt: TGCGCCAGCAGCCAAGATCCTAGCGGGAAGGGGGATGAGCAGTTCTTC
cdr3_aa: CASSQDPSGKGDEQFF

clone_size: .
v_call: TRBV30
d_call: .
j_call: TRBJ2-1
cdr3_nt: TGTGCCTGGAGTGTTCCTCTGCGGAAGCAGTTCTTC
cdr3_aa: CAWSVPLRKQFF

clone_size: .
v_call: TRBV7-3
d_call: TRBD2
j_call: TRBJ2-7
cdr3_nt: TGTGCCAGCAGCTTCGCGGGAGGGGGTTACGAGCAGTACTTC
cdr3_aa: CASSFAGGGYEQYF

clone_size: .
v_call: TRBV19
d_call: TRBD1
j_call: TRBJ1-1
cdr3_nt: TGTGCCAGTAAGACAGGGAAGTCAGCGAACACTGAAGCTTTCTTT
cdr3_aa: CASKTGKSANTEAFF

clone_size: .
v_call: TRBV30
d_call: .
j_call: TRBJ1-2
cdr3_nt: TGTGCCTGGAACAGGGAAGACTATGGCTACACCTTC
cdr3_aa: CAWNREDYGYTF

clone_size: .
v_call: TRBV5-1
d_call: .
j_call: TRBJ1-1
cdr3_nt: TGCGCCAGCAGCATACAGGGCGTGGACACTGAAGCTTTCTTT
cdr3_aa: CASSIQGVDTEAFF

clone_size: .
v_call: TRBV6-5
d_call: .
j_call: TRBJ1-3
cdr3_nt: TGTGCCAGCAGGGGGGGGGCAAGTGGCGGAAACACCATATATTTT
cdr3_aa: CASRGGASGGNTIYF

clone_size: .
v_call: TRBV4-2
d_call: TRBD1
j_call: TRBJ1-1
cdr3_nt: TGTGCCAGCAGCCAATGGACAGGGCCAGAGGGCACTGAAGCTTTCTTT
cdr3_aa: CASSQWTGPEGTEAFF

clone_size: few
v_call: TRBV7-9
d_call: .
j_call: TRBJ1-6
cdr3_nt: TGTGCCAGCAGCTCCCCCCGAGGGGGGGCGGTCTATAATTCACCCCTCCACTTT
cdr3_aa: CASSSPRGGAVYNSPLHF

clone_size: .
v_call: TRBV14
d_call: .
j_call: TRBJ1-3
cdr3_nt: TGTGCCAGCAGCCTTTCAGGGGCTGGAAACACCATATATTTT
cdr3_aa: CASSLSGAGNTIYF

clone_size: .
v_call: TRBV25-1
d_call: .
j_call: TRBJ1-6
cdr3_nt: TGTGCCAGCAGTGAATTCGGCGGAGCAGCCCGTTCTTCTCCCCTCCACTTT
cdr3_aa: CASSEFGGAARSSPLHF

clone_size: once
v_call: TRBV19
d_call: .
j_call: TRBJ2-1
cdr3_nt: TGTGCCAGTACCCCCTTGGGGGGGCTGGATGAGCAGTTCTTC
cdr3_aa: CASTPLGGLDEQFF

clone_size: .
v_call: TRBV19
d_call: TRBD1
j_call: TRBJ2-7
cdr3_nt: TGTGCCAGTAGTATCAAGGGACAGGGGGACTACGAGCAGTACTTC
cdr3_aa: CASSIKGQGDYEQYF

clone_size: .
v_call: TRBV7-9
d_call: .
j_call: TRBJ2-5
cdr3_nt: TGTGCCAGCAGCTTAGGTTCGTTCGAGACCCAGTACTTC
cdr3_aa: CASSLGSFETQYF

clone_size: .
v_call: TRBV19
d_call: TRBD2
j_call: TRBJ2-5
cdr3_nt: TGTGCCAGTAGTATGCAAGGCGGGAGGGGCCAAGAGACCCAGTACTTC
cdr3_aa: CASSMQGGRGQETQYF

clone_size: .
v_call: TRBV5-8
d_call: .
j_call: TRBJ1-4
cdr3_nt: TGTGCCAGCAGCTCTTCTAATGAAAAACTGTTTTTT
cdr3_aa: CASSSSNEKLFF

clone_size: .
v_call: TRBV12-3/TRBV12-4
d_call: .
j_call: TRBJ2-1
cdr3_nt: TGTGCCCTGGGGGGAACCTACAATGAGCAGTTCTTC
cdr3_aa: CALGGTYNEQFF

clone_size: .
v_call: TRBV15
d_call: .
j_call: TRBJ2-5
cdr3_nt: TGTGCCACCAGCAGAGACGGGAGCAGAAGTCGAAGGAAGAGGACCCAGTACTTC
cdr3_aa: CATSRDGSRSRRKRTQYF

clone_size: .
v_call: TRBV5-1
d_call: TRBD1
j_call: TRBJ1-4
cdr3_nt: TGCGCCAGCAGCGCCGGGACAGATAATGAAAAACTGTTTTTT
cdr3_aa: CASSAGTDNEKLFF

clone_size: .
v_call: TRBV6-6
d_call: TRBD2
j_call: TRBJ2-1
cdr3_nt: TGTGCCAGCAGCCCGGGACTAGCGAGACACAATGAGCAGTTCTTC
cdr3_aa: CASSPGLARHNEQFF

clone_size: .
v_call: TRBV6-5
d_call: .
j_call: TRBJ2-4
cdr3_nt: TGTGCCAGCAGTTACTCGGGGGGTGGCAAAAACATTCAGTACTTC
cdr3_aa: CASSYSGGGKNIQYF

clone_size: many
v_call: TRBV6-4
d_call: TRBD1
j_call: TRBJ2-7
cdr3_nt: TGTGCCAGCTCTCCCGGGACAGGGCCCCACGAGCAGTACTTC
cdr3_aa: CASSPGTGPHEQYF

clone_size: few
v_call: TRBV11-3
d_call: .
j_call: TRBJ1-1
cdr3_nt: TGTGCCAGCAGCTTAGAGCGACACATTTCATCTGAAGCTTTCTTT
cdr3_aa: CASSLERHISSEAFF

clone_size: .
v_call: TRBV5-4
d_call: .
j_call: TRBJ1-2
cdr3_nt: TGTGCCAGCAGCCACGAACAGAACTATGGCTACACCTTC
cdr3_aa: CASSHEQNYGYTF

clone_size: .
v_call: TRBV2
d_call: TRBD2
j_call: TRBJ2-1
cdr3_nt: TGTGCCAGTGTCCGAAGTGGGGGAGGGAATGAGCAGTTCTTC
cdr3_aa: CASVRSGGGNEQFF

clone_size: few
v_call: TRBV5-1
d_call: TRBD2
j_call: TRBJ2-1
cdr3_nt: TGCGCCAGCAGCCCACCGGGACTAGCGATTAACAATGAGCAGTTCTTC
cdr3_aa: CASSPPGLAINNEQFF

clone_size: .
v_call: TRBV6-5
d_call: .
j_call: TRBJ1-5
cdr3_nt: TGTGCCAGCAGTCCTAACGGGTCCAATCAGCCCCAGCATTTT
cdr3_aa: CASSPNGSNQPQHF

clone_size: .
v_call: TRBV2
d_call: TRBD1
j_call: TRBJ2-2
cdr3_nt: TGTGCCAGCACTGACAGGGTGGTCACCGGGGAGCTGTTTTTT
cdr3_aa: CASTDRVVTGELFF

clone_size: .
v_call: TRBV5-1
d_call: TRBD1
j_call: TRBJ2-1
cdr3_nt: TGCGCCAGCAGCTTGGTAGGGACAGGGGTGAGGGAGCAGTTCTTC
cdr3_aa: CASSLVGTGVREQFF

clone_size: .
v_call: TRBV7-9
d_call: TRBD1
j_call: TRBJ1-4
cdr3_nt: TGTGCCAGCAGTAACCATCGGGACAGTAATGAAAAACTGTTTTTT
cdr3_aa: CASSNHRDSNEKLFF

clone_size: .
v_call: TRBV5-3
d_call: .
j_call: TRBJ1-2
cdr3_nt: TGTGCCAGAAGCTTACCAGGTAGCTTC
cdr3_aa: CARSLPGSF

clone_size: .
v_call: TRBV3-1/TRBV3-2
d_call: .
j_call: TRBJ2-1
cdr3_nt: TGTGCCAGCAGACCTCTGGGCGCTTACAATGAGCAGTTCTTC
cdr3_aa: CASRPLGAYNEQFF

clone_size: .
v_call: TRBV2
d_call: TRBD1
j_call: TRBJ1-5
cdr3_nt: TGTGCCAGCAGTTCCAGGGGGCTGGGACAGCCCCAGCATTTT
cdr3_aa: CASSSRGLGQPQHF

clone_size: .
v_call: TRBV6-5
d_call: TRBD1
j_call: TRBJ2-1
cdr3_nt: TGTGCCAGCGACAGGGGGTCCTACAATGAGCAGTTCTTC
cdr3_aa: CASDRGSYNEQFF

clone_size: .
v_call: TRBV11-2
d_call: .
j_call: TRBJ2-5
cdr3_nt: TGTGCCAGCAGCCTCCTTGGAGGGACCCAGTACTTC
cdr3_aa: CASSLLGGTQYF